The 21 T cell receptor beta chains presented below share a single source sample, sequenced in a study of OX40 agonist ivuxolimab in advanced cancers. Profiled with immunoSEQ multiplex PCR; TCRdb holds only in-frame clones, not every one. The sample comprises 70,000 to 85,000 clones, just under 85% of which are singletons, and over 4.5% rests with the top ten. The material was CD4+ or CD8+ T cells sorted from blood, obtained in a trial of the OX40 agonist ivuxolimab. The receptors come from an adult with an advanced solid tumor such as melanoma, head and neck, liver or kidney cancer.

The gene calls are TRBV6-6 and TRBJ2-7, with a weak D call TRBD2 (6 bases). This CDR3 has 15 amino acids. V lost 8 bases and J lost 1, with 18 bases in between. CDR1 is MNHNY and CDR2 is SVGAGI in the germline V gene (reference sequence). This CDR3 is CASGELPGGSYEQYF. The CDR3 DNA is TGTGCCAGCGGAGAGCTCCCTGGGGGGTCCTACGAGCAGTACTTC.

The chain has TRBV25-1 and TRBJ2-2; no reliable D call. Germline-derived CDR1 and CDR2 are MGHDK and SYGVNS. Trimming cost V 4 bases and J 7 bases, with 10 bases left between them. The CDR3 is made up of 13 amino acids. The CDR3 sequence is CASSVRAVGELFF. The CDR3 region has the DNA TGTGCCAGCAGTGTTCGGGCGGTCGGGGAGCTGTTTTTT.

The chain has TRBV19 and TRBJ2-3; 8 bases map to TRBD2. The CDR3 totals 15 residues. The V gene end was trimmed by 10 bases and the J gene end by 2 bases; junction bases not matched to a gene: 11. CDR1 LNHDA and CDR2 SQIVND come from the germline V gene (reference sequence). CDR3 protein: CATLPGGATTDTQYF. DNA for the CDR3: TGTGCCACCCTACCCGGGGGGGCGACCACAGATACGCAGTATTTT.

This clone has just a few counts. J is TRBJ1-6 and V is TRBV11-2; the match to TRBD1 covers 7 bases. The CDR3 sequence is 14 residues long. Germline values: CDR1 SGHAT, CDR2 FQNNGV. Trimming took 4 bases from V and 9 from J; bases not matched to a gene: 6. The CDR3 loop reads CASSYDRVSSPLHF. CDR3 DNA sequence: TGTGCCAGCAGCTATGACAGGGTTAGTTCACCCCTCCACTTT. Combining the CDR3 with reference TRBV11-2 and TRBJ1-6 gives the whole variable domain EAGVAQSPRYKIIEKRQSVAFWCNPISGHATLYWYQQILGQGPKLLIQFQNNGVVDDSQLPKDRFSAERLKGVDSTLKIQPAKLEDSAVYLCASSYDRVSSPLHFGNGTRLTVT.

This sequence joins TRBV7-9 and TRBJ1-1; TRBD1 matches 8 bases. V shed 5 bases and J 6 bases; nucleotides not matched to a gene: 8. CDR1 and CDR2 from the germline V gene are SEHNR and FQNEAQ (reference sequence). The CDR3 sequence is 14 residues long. CDR3 sequence (DNA): TGTGCCAGCAGCAAAGCAGGGGGCCACGCTGAAGCTTTCTTT. It codes for CASSKAGGHAEAFF.

As regards this clone: Compared with germline, one end of the junction differs, possibly owing to a read error. The rearrangement uses TRBV7-9 and TRBJ2-5; TRBD2 matches at 10 bases. Germline V gene data show CDR1 as SEHNR and CDR2 as FQNEAQ (reference sequence). The CDR3 contains 14 residues. The CDR3 here is CASSLAGGLETQYF. Here the CDR3 DNA reads TGTGCCAGCAGTTTAGCGGGAGGCTTAGAGACCCAGTACTTC.

The gene calls are TRBV2 and TRBJ1-2; D perhaps matches TRBD1 (5 bases). Germline assignment: CDR1 SNHLY and CDR2 FYNNEI. This CDR3 has 12 residues. Trimming pared 2 bases from V and 8 bases from J, leaving 9 bases between. CDR3 residues: CASSESREGYTF. The CDR3 DNA reads TGTGCCAGCAGTGAATCCAGGGAAGGCTACACCTTC.

The V and J genes are TRBV2 and TRBJ1-5; D unresolved. The germline V and J ends were trimmed by 7 bases and 0 bases, with 13 bases remaining between them. This CDR3 is 15 amino acids long. Germline CDR1 and CDR2: SNHLY and FYNNEI. CDR3 region: CASTRGQYSNQPQHF. The DNA for the CDR3 is TGTGCCAGCACCCGAGGGCAATATAGCAATCAGCCCCAGCATTTT.

This rearrangement joins TRBV2 to TRBJ2-5, with a weak D call TRBD1 (5 bases). Germline V gene lookup returns CDR1 SNHLY and CDR2 FYNNEI. V was shortened by 5 bases and J by 2 bases, with 15 bases between the two germline ends. The length of the CDR3 is 15 residues. CDR3 loop: CASSNPLAGQETQYF. The CDR3 coding sequence is TGTGCCAGCAGTAACCCCCTGGCAGGGCAAGAGACCCAGTACTTC.

The rearrangement uses TRBV7-2 and TRBJ2-7; 8 bases are shared with TRBD2. CDR1 and CDR2 (germline): SGHTA, FQGNSA. The CDR3 has 16 residues. V lost 0 bases to trimming and J lost 0 bases; unmatched junction nucleotides: 4. CDR3 sequence (DNA): TGTGCCAGCAGCTTAGCTGTCGCGGGAGGCTCCTACGAGCAGTACTTC. Amino acids: CASSLAVAGGSYEQYF. Variable domain in full (rest from reference TRBV7-2 and TRBJ2-7): GAGVSQSPSNKVTEKGKDVELRCDPISGHTALYWYRQSLGQGLEFLIYFQGNSAPDKSGLPSDRFSAERTGGSVSTLTIQRTQQEDSAVYLCASSLAVAGGSYEQYFGPGTRLTVT.

Comment on this clone: The identical CDR3 is also encoded by other nucleotide sequences in the sample. The chain joins TRBV5-4 to TRBJ1-4; D may be TRBD1 (6 bases). V was trimmed by 5 bases and J by 2 bases, leaving 13 bases between them. CDR3 length: 15 amino acids. The V gene's germline CDR1 is SGHNT and CDR2 YYREEE (reference sequence). CDR3 sequence: CASSPTGLTNEKLFF. The CDR3 nucleotides read TGTGCCAGCAGTCCCACAGGGCTGACTAATGAAAAACTGTTTTTT.

This clone was found once. The chain links TRBV5-1 to TRBJ2-1, with TRBD2 matching 14 bases. V shed 1 base and J 7 bases; nucleotides not matched to a gene: 4. The CDR3 runs to 16 residues. Per the germline V gene, CDR1 is SGHRS and CDR2 is YFSETQ. The DNA of the CDR3 is TGCGCCAGCAGCTTGACGACTAGCGGGGGGGCTAATGAGCAGTTCTTC. This translates into CASSLTTSGGANEQFF. The full variable domain, with the rest looked up from reference TRBV5-1 and TRBJ2-1, is KAGVTQTPRYLIKTRGQQVTLSCSPISGHRSVSWYQQTPGQGLQFLFEYFSETQRNKGNFPGRFSGRQFSNSRSEMNVSTLELGDSALYLCASSLTTSGGANEQFFGPGTRLTVL.

The rearrangement joins TRBV7-2 to TRBJ1-1, with a possible D match to TRBD1 (5 bases). V lost 5 bases and J lost 1, with 11 bases in between. The length of the CDR3 is 14 residues. The germline gives CDR1 SGHTA, CDR2 FQGNSA. CDR3 nucleotides: TGTGCCAGCAGCAGGGACTCCACGAACACTGAAGCTTTCTTT. Encoded protein: CASSRDSTNTEAFF.

V and J are TRBV18 and TRBJ1-6, with a possible D match to TRBD1 (5 bases). Germline CDR1 and CDR2: KGHSH and LQKENI. The CDR3 is 16 residues long. V shed 3 bases and J shed 2 bases, with 11 bases lying between them. The CDR3 reads CASSPSTGPYNSPLHF. The CDR3 nucleotides read TGTGCCAGCTCACCGTCAACAGGTCCCTATAATTCACCCCTCCACTTT.

The chain combines TRBV7-8 with TRBJ2-1; 13 bases are shared with TRBD2. V shed 1 base and J 5 bases; nucleotides not matched to a gene: 2. The CDR3 spans 16 residues. Germline loops: CDR1 SGHVS, CDR2 FQNEAQ. The CDR3 nucleotides read TGTGCCAGCAGCTTAGACACTAGCGGGAGGGACAATGAGCAGTTCTTC. It yields the protein CASSLDTSGRDNEQFF.

J is TRBJ2-2 and V is TRBV6-4; D is perhaps TRBD1 or TRBD2 (5 bases each). The CDR3 has 13 residues. Trimming cost V 4 bases and J 7 bases, with 10 bases left between them. CDR1 and CDR2 (germline): MRHNA, SNTAGT. CDR3: CASSGRDGGELFF. DNA for the CDR3: TGTGCCAGCAGTGGCCGGGACGGCGGGGAGCTGTTTTTT.

This clone showed up just a few times. The genes are TRBV27 and TRBJ2-5; TRBD1 or TRBD2 may be the D gene (6 bases each). The CDR3 length is 14 residues. Trimming took 2 bases from V and 5 from J, leaving 12 bases between them. Germline CDR1 MNHEY, CDR2 SMNVEV (reference sequence). Written as DNA, the CDR3 is TGTGCCAGCAGTTTAGTGGGGGGCGCGGAGACCCAGTACTTC. Translated: CASSLVGGAETQYF.

The chain combines TRBV11-2 with TRBJ2-7, with TRBD1 as a possible D gene (5 bases). Trimming took off 5 bases at V and 5 bases at J, with 19 bases between the two ends. The length of the CDR3 is 15 residues. Germline assignment: CDR1 SGHAT and CDR2 FQNNGV. The CDR3 region has the DNA TGTGCCAGCAGCCCTCGGGCCTCCGCCAGGGACGAGCAGTACTTC. Protein product: CASSPRASARDEQYF.

The rearrangement joins TRBV21-1 to TRBJ2-7; the table's D call TRBD1 went unverified against the DNA. TRBV21-1 is marked as a pseudogene. The CDR3 spans 15 residues. CDR3 coding DNA: TGTGCCAGCAGCATCGATTACAGGGGACCCTACGAGCAGTACGTC. As protein: CASSIDYRGPYEQYV.

The chain employs TRBV6-6 and TRBJ2-3; D is uncertain. Germline loops: CDR1 MNHNY, CDR2 SVGAGI (reference sequence). The CDR3 length is 13 residues. Between the trimmed V and J ends, which lost 6 bases and 6 bases, there was a span of 13 bases. The CDR3 region has the DNA TGTGCCAGCAGGGATTCCCTGCTGGATACGCAGTATTTT. Protein sequence: CASRDSLLDTQYF.

The V call is TRBV6-1, the J call TRBJ2-2, with 7 bases matching TRBD1. Germline V gene data show CDR1 as MNHNS and CDR2 as SASEGT. The CDR3 totals 14 residues. J gave up 3 bases and V 11 bases, and 9 bases lay outside the gene matches. This CDR3 reads CAGIQQGYTGELFF. CDR3 nucleotides: TGTGCCGGGATACAACAGGGGTACACCGGGGAGCTGTTTTTT.